This T cell receptor beta chain derives from a study of blood T cell repertoires in COVID-19. CDR1 is SGHRS, CDR2 YFSETQ, per germline. Trimming left V 1 base short and J 1 base short, with 9 bases between. The CDR3 is 14 amino acids. Data came from immunoSEQ multiplex PCR; TCRdb stores just in-frame clones and leaves some out. Among 200,000 to 250,000 clones listed, 70% to 90% were seen once. Allocation to cohorts depended on clinical history reported by the participants. This clonotype was obtained from a young man who had recovered from COVID-19. The sample comprised PBMCs or T cells enriched from blood (not recorded which). V gene TRBV5-1 combines with J gene TRBJ2-7; tentative D call: TRBD1 (6 bases). Here the CDR3 DNA reads TGCGCCAGCAGCTTGCGACAGGATTCCTACGAGCAGTACTTC. This encodes CASSLRQDSYEQYF.